Below, 28 T cell receptor beta chains from the same sample are listed, as sequenced in a study of T cell responses to AZD1222 COVID-19 vaccine. Here immunoSEQ multiplex PCR was the method, and the copy in TCRdb shows in-frame clones only, minus some. The sample includes under 200,000 clones, around 93% of them seen just once. Here the sequenced sample was peripheral blood, taken on day 0 of AZD1222 vaccination. Receptor source: an adult in good health.

J is TRBJ1-6 and V is TRBV28; tentative D call: TRBD1 (5 bases). With 6 bases removed from V and 4 bases from J, the gap between germline ends came to 19 bases. Germline V lookup: CDR1 MDHEN, CDR2 SYDVKM. CDR3 size: 17 residues. The CDR3 here is CASSSWGEGFYNSPLHF. The CDR3 region has the DNA TGTGCCAGCAGCTCATGGGGGGAAGGGTTTTATAATTCACCCCTCCACTTT. The complete variable domain, with remaining parts taken from reference TRBV28 and TRBJ1-6, reads DVKVTQSSRYLVKRTGEKVFLECVQDMDHENMFWYRQDPGLGLRLIYFSYDVKMKEKGDIPEGYSVSREKKERFSLILESASTNQTSMYLCASSSWGEGFYNSPLHFGNGTRLTVT.

This clone came up once. The chain carries TRBV28 and TRBJ2-1; TRBD2 aligns across 9 bases. CDR3 length: 15 amino acids. Germline CDR1 is MDHEN and CDR2 is SYDVKM. V lost 7 bases, J lost 3 bases, and 7 bases stayed unmatched. CDR3 sequence reads: CASKIAGEVYNEQFF. CDR3 nucleotide sequence: TGTGCCAGCAAAATAGCGGGAGAGGTCTACAATGAGCAGTTCTTC.

The chain joins TRBV18 to TRBJ2-3; D is unclear. CDR3 length: 15 amino acids. Trimming took 6 bases from V and 2 from J, leaving 15 bases between them. CDR1 KGHSH and CDR2 LQKENI come from the germline V gene. CDR3 protein: CASSPFGSSTDTQYF. For the CDR3, the DNA is TGTGCCAGCTCCCCCTTTGGCAGCTCCACAGATACGCAGTATTTT.

The V and J genes are TRBV2 and TRBJ2-1; TRBD2 aligns across 11 bases. Germline CDR1 SNHLY, CDR2 FYNNEI. The junction had 6 bases not matched to a gene; V was cut back by 7 bases and J by 4 bases. This CDR3 has 15 amino acids. CDR3 in DNA: TGTGCCAGCAACGGGGGGACTAGCGGATACAATGAGCAGTTCTTC. Amino acids: CASNGGTSGYNEQFF.

The chain couples TRBV3-1 (or the pseudogene TRBV3-2) to TRBJ1-2; possible D gene TRBD1, 5 bases. The CDR3 is made up of 15 amino acids. Germline V gives CDR1 LGHDT, CDR2 YNNKEL (reference sequence). Between the trimmed V and J ends, which lost 6 bases and 2 bases, there was a span of 16 bases. CDR3 DNA: TGTGCCAGCAGGAGGGCCTTGGGGGAAAACTATGGCTACACCTTC. This encodes CASRRALGENYGYTF.

For the CDR3, the DNA is TGTGCCAGCAGCCAGGAAATTCTCTCCACACAATGGAATGAGCAGTTCTTC. Amino acid sequence: CASSQEILSTQWNEQFF. The V call is TRBV5-4, the J call TRBJ2-1; D call uncertain. The germline gives CDR1 SGHNT, CDR2 YYREEE (reference sequence). Between the trimmed V and J ends, which lost 4 bases and 7 bases, there was a span of 24 bases. The length of the CDR3 is 17 residues.

V and J are TRBV5-1 and TRBJ1-3, with 7 bases that match TRBD1. The CDR3 consists of 14 residues. J gave up 3 bases and V 4 bases, and 4 bases lay outside the gene matches. Germline CDR1 reads SGHRS; CDR2 reads YFSETQ. Here the CDR3 reads CASSDREDGNTIYF. The CDR3 DNA sequence: TGCGCCAGCAGCGACAGGGAAGATGGAAACACCATATATTTT.

The chain joins TRBV7-9 to TRBJ1-3; TRBD1 agrees at 10 bases. J lost 0 bases, V lost 2 bases, and 1 base had no gene match. This CDR3 spans 16 amino acids. Germline CDR1 and CDR2: SEHNR and FQNEAQ (reference sequence). CDR3 residues: CASSLRTGGSGNTIYF. CDR3 sequence (DNA): TGTGCCAGCAGCTTACGGACAGGGGGCTCTGGAAACACCATATATTTT.

The V and J genes are TRBV28 and TRBJ1-2, with 7 bases aligning to TRBD1. The germline CDR1 and CDR2 sequences are MDHEN and SYDVKM. The V segment lost 5 bases and the J segment 8 bases; nucleotides outside the gene matches: 8. This CDR3 is built from 13 residues. The CDR3 DNA sequence: TGTGCCAGCAGTCCATGGACAGGAGGAGGCTACACCTTC. Its translation is CASSPWTGGGYTF.

V gene TRBV7-8 combines with J gene TRBJ1-1; D is ambiguous. V lost 5 bases to trimming and J lost 1 base, with 17 bases between them. Germline V CDR1 and CDR2: SGHVS, FQNEAQ. This CDR3 is built from 16 residues. CDR3 DNA sequence: TGTGCCAGCAGCCCCCCATCCGCGACTTGGAACACTGAAGCTTTCTTT. It codes for CASSPPSATWNTEAFF.

The genes are TRBV4-1 and TRBJ2-5, with D maybe TRBD2 (6 bases). CDR3 length: 14 amino acids. Per the germline V gene, CDR1 is MGHRA and CDR2 is YSYEKL. Trimming cost V 1 base and J 4 bases, with 10 bases left between them. In DNA form, the CDR3 reads TGCGCCAGCAGCCAAGTGAGAGCGGGAGAGACCCAGTACTTC. This sequence encodes CASSQVRAGETQYF.

This chain connects TRBV27 to TRBJ1-5; possible D gene TRBD1, 6 bases. Trimming removed 6 bases from V and 4 bases from J, with 19 bases in between. Germline V gene lookup returns CDR1 MNHEY and CDR2 SMNVEV (reference sequence). CDR3 length: 16 amino acids. CDR3 region: CASSHRIGTRNQPQHF. The CDR3 nucleotides are TGTGCCAGCAGCCACCGTATCGGGACAAGGAATCAGCCCCAGCATTTT.

The chain couples TRBV5-1 to TRBJ2-5; TRBD2 matches 8 bases. This CDR3 region has 16 residues. The J segment lost 5 bases and the V segment lost 3 bases, leaving 12 bases of the junction unmatched. Germline V gene data show CDR1 as SGHRS and CDR2 as YFSETQ. The CDR3 coding sequence is TGCGCCAGCAGCTACGCCTCGGGGGGGCCGGAGGAGACCCAGTACTTC. It specifies CASSYASGGPEETQYF.

This clone was recorded once. This CDR3 is CASSLERTEAFF. The CDR3 nucleotides read TGTGCCAGCAGCTTAGAAAGGACTGAAGCTTTCTTT. J is TRBJ1-1 and V is TRBV7-2; D ambiguous. With 1 base removed from V and 5 bases from J, the gap between germline ends came to 5 bases. Germline loops: CDR1 SGHTA, CDR2 FQGNSA. The CDR3 has 12 amino acids.

This chain links TRBV11-2 with TRBJ1-1; D is uncertain. The ends were cut back, 5 bases at V and 6 bases at J, with 19 bases in the middle. Looked up from germline, CDR1 is SGHAT and CDR2 is FQNNGV. The CDR3 contains 15 residues. CDR3 bases: TGTGCCAGCAGCAACCGGAACAGACTTACTGCTGAAGCTTTCTTT. As protein: CASSNRNRLTAEAFF.

The sample holds a few counts of this clone. The chain employs TRBV14 and TRBJ2-7, with a possible D match to TRBD2 (5 bases). Trimming stripped 4 bases from V and 5 bases from J, with 18 bases between. The CDR3 sequence is 15 residues long. CDR1 is SGHDN, CDR2 FVKESK, per germline. The CDR3 region is CASSLTLTRGNEQYF. The CDR3 DNA sequence: TGTGCCAGCAGCCTCACCTTGACACGAGGGAACGAGCAGTACTTC.

CDR3 amino acids: CASSLAVVGHYGYTF. In DNA form, the CDR3 reads TGTGCCAGCAGCTTAGCGGTAGTGGGTCACTATGGCTACACCTTC. The chain is built from TRBV7-9 and TRBJ1-2; D remains unclear. Trimming stripped 0 bases from V and 3 bases from J, with 11 bases between. Germline V CDR1 and CDR2: SEHNR, FQNEAQ (reference sequence). The CDR3 totals 15 residues.

This rearrangement joins TRBV19 to TRBJ2-2; D possibly corresponds to TRBD2 (5 bases). V dropped 6 bases and J dropped 7 bases, with 18 bases sitting between them. The V gene's germline CDR1 is LNHDA and CDR2 SQIVND (reference sequence). The CDR3 spans 15 residues. CDR3 in amino acids: CASSTPRTPNGELFF. The CDR3 bases are TGTGCCAGTAGCACCCCCCGGACTCCCAACGGGGAGCTGTTTTTT.

V is TRBV7-2 and J is TRBJ2-7; 10 nucleotides agree with TRBD2. The CDR3 loop spans 15 amino acids. Germline CDR1 and CDR2: SGHTA and FQGNSA. V lost 0 bases and J lost 7; bases outside the gene matches: 6. The CDR3 sequence: CASSLAPAGGGEQYF. DNA for the CDR3: TGTGCCAGCAGCTTAGCGCCAGCGGGAGGGGGAGAGCAGTACTTC.

The chain recombines TRBV7-2 with TRBJ2-7; 9 bases fit TRBD1. The length of the CDR3 is 14 residues. Germline lookup yields CDR1 SGHTA and CDR2 FQGNSA. V gave up 4 bases and J gave up 3 bases; unmatched junction bases: 4. The CDR3 here is CASSSGTGYYEQYF. The CDR3 nucleotides are TGTGCCAGCAGCTCCGGGACAGGGTACTACGAGCAGTACTTC.

The chain has TRBV10-1 and TRBJ1-5; D gene uncertain. CDR1 WNHNN and CDR2 SYGVQD come from the germline V gene (reference sequence). CDR3 length: 16 residues. The germline V and J ends were trimmed by 2 bases and 4 bases, with 15 bases remaining between them. CDR3 loop: CASSEAHGRVNQPQHF. CDR3 bases: TGCGCCAGCAGTGAGGCCCACGGGCGGGTTAATCAGCCCCAGCATTTT.

The sample holds a few counts of this clone. The gene calls are TRBV6-6 and TRBJ1-5, with D unresolved. The germline V and J ends were trimmed by 6 bases and 0 bases, with 3 bases remaining between them. Germline CDR1 is MNHNY and CDR2 is SVGAGI (reference sequence). CDR3 length: 12 amino acids. Written as DNA, the CDR3 is TGTGCCAGCAGCGGTAGCAATCAGCCCCAGCATTTT. Residues: CASSGSNQPQHF.

This clone appeared once. The chain combines TRBV7-3 with TRBJ2-3; 8 nucleotides agree with TRBD2. CDR1 and CDR2 from the germline V gene are SGHTA and FQGTGA. The CDR3 has 15 amino acids. The J segment lost 1 base and the V segment lost 5 bases, leaving 5 bases of the junction unmatched. The CDR3 reads CASSPAAGGTDTQYF. CDR3 nucleotides: TGTGCCAGCAGCCCGGCAGCGGGGGGCACAGATACGCAGTATTTT.

CDR3 nucleotides: TGTGCCAGCAGCAACAGGGGGAAGGGGACTGAAGCTTTCTTT. Translation: CASSNRGKGTEAFF. This rearrangement joins TRBV6-2 or TRBV6-3 to TRBJ1-1, with 8 bases aligning to TRBD1. Germline trimming cut 6 bases from V and 5 bases from J; bases unmatched to any gene: 8. The germline CDR1 and CDR2 sequences are MNHEY and SVGEGT. This CDR3 has 14 amino acids.

Written as DNA, the CDR3 is TGTGCCAGCAGGGCGGGGAGAATGAACACTGAAGCTTTCTTT. This codes for CASRAGRMNTEAFF. The chain uses TRBV6-5 and TRBJ1-1, with unresolved D. The CDR3 contains 14 residues. CDR1 and CDR2 (germline): MNHEY, SVGAGI. V was pared by 6 bases and J by 0 bases, with 11 bases between.

This chain joins TRBV5-4 and TRBJ2-1, with 7 bases matching TRBD2. With 7 bases clipped from V and 4 bases from J, the junction kept 8 bases outside the gene matches. The CDR3 covers 14 residues. CDR1 and CDR2 from the germline V gene are SGHNT and YYREEE (reference sequence). The CDR3 region has the DNA TGTGCCAGCGGCGGGCAGCGGGGTTACAATGAGCAGTTCTTC. As protein: CASGGQRGYNEQFF.

The chain is built from TRBV28 and TRBJ1-2; unclear D gene. V shed 8 bases and J shed 0 bases, with 16 bases lying between them. Germline V CDR1 and CDR2: MDHEN, SYDVKM. The CDR3 spans 15 residues. CDR3 protein: CASRRIAGANYGYTF. CDR3 nucleotides: TGTGCCAGCCGCCGGATCGCCGGGGCTAACTATGGCTACACCTTC.

The CDR3 DNA sequence: TGTGCCAGCTCACGAACAACAGGTGATCAGCCCCAGCATTTT. Its translation is CASSRTTGDQPQHF. The chain has TRBV18 and TRBJ1-5, with a weak D call TRBD1 (5 bases). V was cut by 4 bases and J by 5 bases, with 12 bases left in between. There are 14 residues in the CDR3. Looked up from germline, CDR1 is KGHSH and CDR2 is LQKENI.